Following are 26 T cell receptor beta chains from one sample sequenced in a study of T-cell memory formation after mild COVID-19. TCRdb called the 5' RACE reads again in MiXCR, with one record for every CDR3 protein. The data hold around 340,000 distinct CDR3 sequences, with approximately 12% observed a single time. The sequencing input was PBMCs or a T cell subset sorted from them (not recorded which). These TCRs come from a man in his late teens or twenties who had mild COVID-19 (a few samples of this study predate the infection). Cell type and time point are not known.

This clonotype appeared a single time. The chain is built from TRBV4-1 and TRBJ2-3, with TRBD1 as a possible D gene (5 bases). The end of the DNA aligns better with TRBJ1-5, so the J call may be wrong. There are 14 residues in the CDR3. Germline CDR1 reads MGHRA; CDR2 reads YSYEKL. In nucleotides, the CDR3 is TGCGCCAGCAGCCCGGGTCCCGGGGGAGATACGCAGCATTTT. Its protein product is CASSPGPGGDTQHF.

The rearrangement uses TRBV11-2 and TRBJ2-5; either TRBD1 or TRBD2 may fit D (6 bases each). Looked up from germline, CDR1 is SGHAT and CDR2 is FQNNGV. Trimming removed 5 bases from V and 0 bases from J, with 25 bases in between. CDR3 size: 19 residues. The CDR3 coding sequence is TGTGCCAGCAGCCCTCCCGCGGGGTCCATAGGGGGGTACCAAGAGACCCAGTACTTC. Translated, it gives CASSPPAGSIGGYQETQYF.

This clonotype has only a few counts. The V call is TRBV7-9, the J call TRBJ1-1; a weak D match, TRBD1 (6 bases). CDR1 and CDR2 (germline): SEHNR, FQNEAQ (reference sequence). This CDR3 has 12 amino acids. The ends were cut back, 5 bases at V and 6 bases at J, with 10 bases in the middle. The CDR3: CASSKGGSEAFF. CDR3 coding DNA: TGTGCCAGCAGCAAGGGGGGTTCTGAAGCTTTCTTT. Complete variable domain (other parts from reference TRBV7-9 and TRBJ1-1): DTGVSQNPRHKITKRGQNVTFRCDPISEHNRLYWYRQTLGQGPEFLTYFQNEAQLEKSRLLSDRFSAERPKGSFSTLEIQRTEQGDSAMYLCASSKGGSEAFFGQGTRLTVV.

This clonotype was detected only a few times. The chain couples TRBV6-1 to TRBJ1-5; TRBD1 agrees at 7 bases. The junction had 5 bases not matched to a gene; V was cut back by 4 bases and J by 2 bases. Per germline, CDR1 MNHNS and CDR2 SASEGT. The CDR3 extends over 15 amino acids. CDR3 in DNA: TGTGCCAGCAGTGGAGGCAGGGGGGGCAATCAGCCCCAGCATTTT. This gives the protein CASSGGRGGNQPQHF.

J is TRBJ1-5 and V is TRBV7-2, with D tentatively TRBD1 (5 bases). V lost 0 bases, J lost 6 bases, and 12 bases lay in between. The CDR3 extends over 15 amino acids. Germline V gene data show CDR1 as SGHTA and CDR2 as FQGNSA. CDR3: CASSLAVGAVQPQHF. CDR3 sequence (DNA): TGTGCCAGCAGCTTAGCGGTAGGGGCCGTTCAGCCCCAGCATTTT.

The rearrangement links TRBV6-5 to TRBJ1-3; tentative D call: TRBD1 (6 bases). The CDR3 is 15 amino acids. Trimming pared 4 bases from V and 4 bases from J, leaving 14 bases between. Germline lookup yields CDR1 MNHEY and CDR2 SVGAGI. The CDR3 reads CASSSSGVGGNTIYF. CDR3 in DNA: TGTGCCAGCAGTTCATCAGGGGTGGGAGGAAACACCATATATTTT.

This clonotype was detected ten times or more. This chain joins TRBV6-6 and TRBJ2-3; 9 positions match TRBD1. This CDR3 has 16 residues. V lost 7 bases to trimming and J lost 6 bases; unmatched junction nucleotides: 14. CDR1 MNHNY and CDR2 SVGAGI come from the germline V gene (reference sequence). Here the CDR3 reads CASTGQGLQVVDTQYF. In DNA, the CDR3 is TGTGCCAGCACAGGACAGGGGCTCCAAGTTGTGGATACGCAGTATTTT.

The sample holds many counts of this clonotype. The rearrangement joins TRBV7-3 to TRBJ1-1; D possibly corresponds to TRBD1 (6 bases). This CDR3 region has 14 residues. Trimming pared 6 bases from V and 7 bases from J, leaving 18 bases between. Germline assignment: CDR1 SGHTA and CDR2 FQGTGA. CDR3 DNA sequence: TGTGCCAGCAGGGTTTCCCGGGACACCCATGAAGCTTTCTTT. Amino acids: CASRVSRDTHEAFF.

A few counts support this clonotype. The V and J genes are TRBV4-3 and TRBJ1-1, with D uncertain. Trimming shortened V by 0 bases and J by 4 bases, and 9 bases separated the two germline ends. The CDR3 has 14 residues. Germline V gene data show CDR1 as LGHNA and CDR2 as YSLEER. The CDR3 is CASSQERAVTEAFF. The CDR3 DNA is TGCGCCAGCAGCCAAGAGCGGGCGGTCACTGAAGCTTTCTTT.

This clonotype was seen more than once but under ten times. The chain is built from TRBV7-3 and TRBJ2-5, with a possible D match to TRBD2 (5 bases). This CDR3 contains 16 residues. V was clipped by 5 bases and J by 5 bases, with 21 bases between them. CDR1 and CDR2 from the germline V gene are SGHTA and FQGTGA. The CDR3 nucleotides are TGTGCCAGCAGCCCGAGCGGTCTAGACTCGCGGGAGACCCAGTACTTC. It yields the protein CASSPSGLDSRETQYF.

The V and J genes are TRBV21-1 and TRBJ2-5; TRBD2 is the table's D call and was not checked against the DNA. TRBV21-1 is a listed pseudogene. The CDR3 length is 15 residues. The CDR3 protein is CASSSGGVIRETQYF. CDR3 nucleotide sequence: TGTGCCAGCAGCAGCGGAGGTGTCATTCGGGAGACCCAGTACTTC.

In regard to this clonotype: No conserved phenylalanine or tryptophan is present at the end of the CDR3, so a read error is the likely explanation. The rearrangement joins TRBV7-2 to TRBJ2-1; tentatively, D is TRBD2 (5 bases). Germline V gives CDR1 SGHTA, CDR2 FQGNSA. The length of the CDR3 is 15 residues. V lost 3 bases to trimming and J lost 5 bases, with 14 bases between them. The CDR3 loop is CASSLARAGNNEQFS. Here the CDR3 DNA reads TGTGCCAGCAGCTTGGCTCGGGCCGGGAACAATGAGCAGTTCTCC.

This clonotype has ten or more counts. The chain links TRBV19 to TRBJ1-5; no reliable D call. Trimming cost V 0 bases and J 4 bases, with 10 bases left between them. The CDR3 has 15 residues. CDR1 LNHDA and CDR2 SQIVND come from the germline V gene (reference sequence). The CDR3 coding sequence is TGTGCCAGTAGTATAGATCCCACTGGGAATCAGCCCCAGCATTTT. It translates to CASSIDPTGNQPQHF.

V is TRBV12-3 or TRBV12-4 and J is TRBJ1-2; no reliable D call. V lost 4 bases to trimming and J lost 1 base, with 10 bases between them. The CDR3 spans 14 residues. The CDR3 DNA sequence: TGTGCCAGCAGTTCGCCCCGGGATAACTATGGCTACACCTTC. Its protein product is CASSSPRDNYGYTF.

This clonotype was detected only a few times. CDR3: CASSQFLAGGSDTQYF. In DNA form, the CDR3 reads TGTGCCAGCAGCCAGTTTCTAGCGGGGGGCTCAGATACGCAGTATTTT. This chain links TRBV4-2 with TRBJ2-3; TRBD2 agrees at 11 bases. V lost 3 bases to trimming and J lost 4 bases; unmatched junction nucleotides: 6. Germline-derived CDR1 and CDR2 are LGHNA and YNFKEQ. This CDR3 contains 16 residues.

This clonotype was found many times. The chain recombines TRBV29-1 with TRBJ2-3, with TRBD2 identical over 8 bases. The CDR3 covers 13 residues. Trimming at V came to 4 bases and at J to 3 bases, leaving 3 bases not matched to a gene. Germline CDR1 reads SQVTM; CDR2 reads ANQGSEA. The CDR3 here is CSVAGGGTDTQYF. The CDR3 nucleotides are TGCAGCGTTGCCGGCGGGGGGACAGATACGCAGTATTTT.

This clonotype was counted at least ten times. The chain uses TRBV5-1 and TRBJ2-3, with a weak D call TRBD1 (5 bases). The CDR3 totals 13 residues. In germline, CDR1 is SGHRS, CDR2 YFSETQ. Trimming cost V 4 bases and J 6 bases, with 12 bases left between them. CDR3 in amino acids: CASSRRVTDTQYF. The CDR3 DNA follows: TGCGCCAGCAGCCGCAGGGTAACGGATACGCAGTATTTT. Full variable domain (remainder filled in from reference TRBV5-1 and TRBJ2-3): KAGVTQTPRYLIKTRGQQVTLSCSPISGHRSVSWYQQTPGQGLQFLFEYFSETQRNKGNFPGRFSGRQFSNSRSEMNVSTLELGDSALYLCASSRRVTDTQYFGPGTRLTVL.

This clonotype was detected only a few times. The chain links TRBV7-6 to TRBJ2-3, with D uncertain. CDR3 size: 15 residues. V lost 3 bases to trimming and J lost 2 bases, with 12 bases between them. Germline V gives CDR1 SGHVS, CDR2 FNYEAQ. The CDR3: CASSFNFGPTDTQYF. In nucleotides, the CDR3 is TGTGCCAGCAGCTTTAACTTTGGACCCACAGATACGCAGTATTTT.

This clonotype was observed many times. V and J are TRBV6-5 and TRBJ1-2; D ambiguous. CDR1 and CDR2 from the germline V gene are MNHEY and SVGAGI. With 0 bases removed from V and 7 bases from J, the gap between germline ends came to 27 bases. This CDR3 contains 19 residues. CDR3 in amino acids: CASSYSTSTWTQAEAGYTF. In DNA, the CDR3 is TGTGCCAGCAGTTACTCGACCTCGACTTGGACCCAGGCTGAGGCTGGCTACACCTTC.

This clonotype was detected ten times or more. This chain joins TRBV29-1 and TRBJ1-4; tentatively, D is TRBD1 (6 bases). The germline CDR1 and CDR2 sequences are SQVTM and ANQGSEA. Between the trimmed V and J ends, which lost 7 bases and 2 bases, there was a span of 14 bases. The CDR3 contains 14 residues. In DNA form, the CDR3 reads TGCAGCGGTACCCTGCAGGGGACTAATGAAAAACTGTTTTTT. Translating gives CSGTLQGTNEKLFF.

This clonotype was detected only a few times. As DNA, the CDR3 is TGTGCCAGCTCCCGGCAGTATAATGAAAAACTGTTTTTT. It codes for CASSRQYNEKLFF. The genes are TRBV18 and TRBJ1-4; D remains unclear. Germline CDR1 and CDR2: KGHSH and LQKENI. Trimming cost V 6 bases and J 4 bases, with 9 bases left between them. The CDR3 is 13 residues long. The full variable domain, in which reference TRBV18 and TRBJ1-4 provide the parts outside the CDR3, is NAGVMQNPRHLVRRRGQEARLRCSPMKGHSHVYWYRQLPEEGLKFMVYLQKENIIDESGMPKERFSAEFPKEGPSILRIQQVVRGDSAAYFCASSRQYNEKLFFGSGTQLSVL.

CDR3 protein: CASSLEEQETQYF. CDR3 sequence (DNA): TGTGCCAGCAGCTTAGAGGAGCAAGAGACCCAGTACTTC. V and J are TRBV7-9 and TRBJ2-5; no reliable D call. Germline CDR1 SEHNR, CDR2 FQNEAQ (reference sequence). V was trimmed by 1 base and J by 2 bases, leaving 5 bases between them. This CDR3 is built from 13 residues.

This sequence joins TRBV29-1 and TRBJ1-1, with 9 bases identical to TRBD1. The CDR3 covers 14 residues. With 3 bases clipped from V and 6 bases from J, the junction kept 8 bases outside the gene matches. Germline assignment: CDR1 SQVTM and CDR2 ANQGSEA. CDR3 residues: CSVDLGQGRAEAFF. The CDR3 DNA follows: TGCAGCGTTGATCTGGGACAGGGAAGAGCTGAAGCTTTCTTT.

The genes are TRBV10-3 and TRBJ1-5; D possibly corresponds to TRBD1 (6 bases). Germline assignment: CDR1 ENHRY and CDR2 SYGVKD. The CDR3 covers 15 residues. Trimming took off 2 bases at V and 4 bases at J, with 12 bases between the two ends. Written as DNA, the CDR3 is TGTGCCATCAGTGAGGAACAGGGTAGGAATCAGCCCCAGCATTTT. This sequence encodes CAISEEQGRNQPQHF.

This clonotype was observed a few times. The chain employs TRBV5-1 and TRBJ2-7, with 9 bases lining up with TRBD2. This CDR3 spans 15 amino acids. Germline trimming cut 6 bases from V and 3 bases from J; bases unmatched to any gene: 10. Germline CDR1 is SGHRS and CDR2 is YFSETQ. The CDR3 region is CASTPTSGPLYEQYF. The CDR3 DNA sequence: TGCGCCAGCACCCCGACTAGCGGACCCCTCTACGAGCAGTACTTC.

V and J are TRBV25-1 and TRBJ1-1; D gene ambiguous. Trimming took 2 bases from V and 6 from J, leaving 7 bases between them. The CDR3 is 12 amino acids. Germline CDR1 is MGHDK and CDR2 is SYGVNS. The CDR3 loop reads CASSENLPEAFF. CDR3 nucleotides: TGTGCCAGCAGTGAAAATTTACCTGAAGCTTTCTTT.